These 19 T cell receptor beta chains originate from one sample sequenced in a study of PD-1 blockade in classical Hodgkin lymphoma. Brentuximab vedotin exposure varied, and every patient relapsed after autologous stem cell transplantation. TCRdb keeps only in-frame clones here, not all; method: immunoSEQ multiplex PCR. The repertoire consists of 15,000 or so clones, with approximately 58% occurring once and the leading ten covering around 11%. The sequences come from peripheral blood mononuclear cells (PBMCs), collected at baseline. These TCRs come from a human donor with classical Hodgkin lymphoma.

The rearrangement joins TRBV30 to TRBJ2-2; D ambiguous. CDR1 is GTSNPN, CDR2 SVGIG, per germline (reference sequence). The CDR3 has 13 residues. The V end lost 4 bases, the J end lost 1 base, and 7 bases lay between the germline ends. The CDR3 coding sequence is TGTGCCTGGAATGAACAGAACACCGGGGAGCTGTTTTTT. It encodes CAWNEQNTGELFF.

The chain employs TRBV11-1 and TRBJ2-7; 8 bases map to TRBD1. J gave up 4 bases and V 5 bases, and 10 bases lay outside the gene matches. The CDR3 is made up of 15 amino acids. CDR1 and CDR2 from the germline V gene are SGHAT and FQDESV (reference sequence). The CDR3 protein is CASSPTGVGIYEQYF. The CDR3, as DNA: TGTGCCAGCAGCCCGACAGGGGTCGGAATTTACGAGCAGTACTTC. The complete variable domain, with remaining parts taken from reference TRBV11-1 and TRBJ2-7, reads EAEVAQSPRYKITEKSQAVAFWCDPISGHATLYWYRQILGQGPELLVQFQDESVVDDSQLPKDRFSAERLKGVDSTLKIQPAELGDSAMYLCASSPTGVGIYEQYFGPGTRLTVT.

V is TRBV4-2 and J is TRBJ1-5; D not resolved. CDR1 LGHNA and CDR2 YNFKEQ come from the germline V gene. The CDR3 has 14 residues. The V and J ends lost 4 bases and 8 bases respectively, with 15 bases between them. The CDR3 DNA reads as TGTGCCAGCAGCCGGGGTAGGGAGGAAAAGCCCCAGCATTTT. Protein: CASSRGREEKPQHF.

V usage is TRBV28 and J usage is TRBJ1-4; possibly TRBD1 for D (5 bases). This CDR3 comprises 15 residues. Germline CDR1 is MDHEN and CDR2 is SYDVKM. Trimming removed 6 bases from V and 5 bases from J, with 16 bases in between. CDR3 sequence reads: CASSEAGTLNEKLFF. As DNA, the CDR3 is TGTGCCAGCAGCGAGGCCGGGACCCTCAATGAAAAACTGTTTTTT.

The gene calls are TRBV27 and TRBJ2-5, with TRBD2 identical over 12 bases. The CDR3 runs 16 residues. Germline V gives CDR1 MNHEY, CDR2 SMNVEV (reference sequence). With V trimmed by 2 bases and J by 5 bases, 6 bases remained unmatched. The CDR3 protein is CASSLRTSGNGETQYF. In DNA, the CDR3 is TGTGCCAGCAGTTTACGGACTAGCGGGAATGGGGAGACCCAGTACTTC.

The V call is TRBV6-4, the J call TRBJ2-3; the D gene is possibly TRBD2 (6 bases). In germline, CDR1 is MRHNA, CDR2 SNTAGT. V was pared by 6 bases and J by 4 bases, with 14 bases between. The CDR3 covers 14 residues. CDR3 nucleotide sequence: TGTGCCAGCAGAGGTACGGGAGAGTCAGATACGCAGTATTTT. Its protein is CASRGTGESDTQYF.

V usage is TRBV6-5 and J usage is TRBJ1-2; D remains unclear. The CDR3 totals 13 residues. The germline V gene has CDR1 MNHEY and CDR2 SVGAGI. Between the trimmed V and J ends, which lost 0 bases and 3 bases, there was a span of 5 bases. The CDR3 is CASSYSPDYGYTF. CDR3 DNA: TGTGCCAGCAGTTACTCGCCAGACTATGGCTACACCTTC.

J is TRBJ2-2 and V is TRBV7-8, with 12 positions matching TRBD2. The V gene end was trimmed by 1 base and the J gene end by 7 bases; junction bases not matched to a gene: 4. This CDR3 comprises 16 residues. CDR1 is SGHVS and CDR2 is FQNEAQ in the germline V gene. The CDR3 region has the DNA TGTGCCAGCAGCTTAGGACTAGCGGGAGAGATCGGGGAGCTGTTTTTT. Protein product: CASSLGLAGEIGELFF. The variable domain in full, completed from reference TRBV7-8 and TRBJ2-2, reads GAGVSQSPRYKVAKRGQDVALRCDPISGHVSLFWYQQALGQGPEFLTYFQNEAQLDKSGLPSDRFFAERPEGSVSTLKIQRTQQEDSAVYLCASSLGLAGEIGELFFGEGSRLTVL.

The CDR3 DNA sequence: TGTGCCAGCGAGGATCCCAATCAGCCCCAGCATTTT. This gives the protein CASEDPNQPQHF. The genes are TRBV6-6 and TRBJ1-5; unclear D gene. Germline assignment: CDR1 MNHNY and CDR2 SVGAGI (reference sequence). With 8 bases removed from V and 3 bases from J, the gap between germline ends came to 8 bases. CDR3 length equals 12 residues.

This clone is labeled medium-sized (0.01 to 0.1%). The chain joins TRBV6-1 to TRBJ2-7, with a possible D match to TRBD1 (5 bases). CDR1 is MNHNS, CDR2 SASEGT, per germline. Trimming stripped 1 base from V and 3 bases from J, with 10 bases between. The CDR3 is made up of 14 amino acids. The DNA of the CDR3 is TGTGCCAGCAGTGAAGAAAGGACATACTACGAGCAGTACTTC. Its translation is CASSEERTYYEQYF.

J is TRBJ2-7 and V is TRBV29-1; TRBD2 matches 9 bases. CDR1 is SQVTM, CDR2 ANQGSEA, per germline. The CDR3 extends over 14 amino acids. The V and J ends lost 6 bases and 3 bases, in that order; junction bases with no gene match: 9. CDR3 DNA: TGCAGCGTCGCCGCTAGCGGGGCCCTCTACGAGCAGTACTTC. The encoded protein is CSVAASGALYEQYF.

The rearrangement uses TRBV7-9 and TRBJ1-5, with D possibly TRBD1 on 5 matching bases. This CDR3 is built from 15 residues. Trimming left V 1 base short and J 7 bases short, with 14 bases between. The germline gives CDR1 SEHNR, CDR2 FQNEAQ (reference sequence). The CDR3 is CASSLDQGWGQPQHF. The CDR3 DNA sequence: TGTGCCAGCAGCTTAGACCAGGGTTGGGGACAGCCCCAGCATTTT.

The rearrangement links TRBV15 to TRBJ2-1, with 7 bases fitting TRBD2. The CDR3 loop spans 15 amino acids. The trim removed 3 bases at V and 4 bases at J, leaving 6 bases unmatched. CDR1 is LNHNV, CDR2 YYDKDF, per germline (reference sequence). For the CDR3, the DNA is TGTGCCACCAGCAGCTTGGGACTACAGTACAATGAGCAGTTCTTC. This translates into CATSSLGLQYNEQFF.

This clone occurred once. The chain is built from TRBV27 and TRBJ2-1, with D unclear. The germline V gene has CDR1 MNHEY and CDR2 SMNVEV (reference sequence). Trimming removed 4 bases from V and 10 bases from J, with 11 bases in between. This CDR3 comprises 12 residues. CDR3 DNA: TGTGCCAGCAGTTCCACCTCCATGGAGCAGTTCTTC. It is translated as CASSSTSMEQFF.

The chain combines TRBV4-2 with TRBJ1-3; possible D gene TRBD1, 6 bases. Germline values: CDR1 LGHNA, CDR2 YNFKEQ. This CDR3 has 16 residues. Trimming took 0 bases from V and 0 from J, leaving 9 bases between them. The CDR3 here is CASSQEDSFSGNTIYF. CDR3 DNA sequence: TGTGCCAGCAGCCAAGAGGACAGCTTCTCTGGAAACACCATATATTTT.

To note about this clone: Additional DNA sequences in this sample encode the identical CDR3. V usage is TRBV19 and J usage is TRBJ2-1; D remains ambiguous. This CDR3 is built from 14 residues. CDR1 and CDR2 from the germline V gene are LNHDA and SQIVND (reference sequence). Trimming stripped 3 bases from V and 4 bases from J, with 10 bases between. CDR3 amino acids: CASSIQRRYNEQFF. In DNA form, the CDR3 reads TGTGCCAGTAGTATCCAGAGAAGATACAATGAGCAGTTCTTC. Complete variable domain (other parts from reference TRBV19 and TRBJ2-1): DGGITQSPKYLFRKEGQNVTLSCEQNLNHDAMYWYRQDPGQGLRLIYYSQIVNDFQKGDIAEGYSVSREKKESFPLTVTSAQKNPTAFYLCASSIQRRYNEQFFGPGTRLTVL.

The rearrangement uses TRBV10-3 and TRBJ2-2, with no clear D. Germline V gene lookup returns CDR1 ENHRY and CDR2 SYGVKD. The CDR3 covers 15 residues. The V and J ends lost 0 bases and 6 bases respectively, with 11 bases between them. CDR3 sequence: CAISESSGRSGELFF. CDR3 nucleotide sequence: TGTGCCATCAGTGAGTCGTCAGGAAGGTCCGGGGAGCTGTTTTTT.

The chain recombines TRBV2 with TRBJ2-5, with TRBD1 identical over 9 bases. This CDR3 region has 14 residues. The germline gives CDR1 SNHLY, CDR2 FYNNEI. The trim removed 4 bases at V and 5 bases at J, leaving 5 bases unmatched. In nucleotides, the CDR3 is TGTGCCAGCAGTGGGACAGGGGAGCGTGAGACCCAGTACTTC. This gives the protein CASSGTGERETQYF.

The CDR3 region has the DNA TGCAGTGCTACCCGGCAAAATGAGCAGTTCTTC. Translated, it gives CSATRQNEQFF. This chain connects TRBV20-1 to TRBJ2-1, with D uncertain. CDR1 and CDR2 (germline): DFQATT, SNEGSKA (reference sequence). The ends were cut back, 4 bases at V and 7 bases at J, with 8 bases in the middle. CDR3 length: 11 amino acids.